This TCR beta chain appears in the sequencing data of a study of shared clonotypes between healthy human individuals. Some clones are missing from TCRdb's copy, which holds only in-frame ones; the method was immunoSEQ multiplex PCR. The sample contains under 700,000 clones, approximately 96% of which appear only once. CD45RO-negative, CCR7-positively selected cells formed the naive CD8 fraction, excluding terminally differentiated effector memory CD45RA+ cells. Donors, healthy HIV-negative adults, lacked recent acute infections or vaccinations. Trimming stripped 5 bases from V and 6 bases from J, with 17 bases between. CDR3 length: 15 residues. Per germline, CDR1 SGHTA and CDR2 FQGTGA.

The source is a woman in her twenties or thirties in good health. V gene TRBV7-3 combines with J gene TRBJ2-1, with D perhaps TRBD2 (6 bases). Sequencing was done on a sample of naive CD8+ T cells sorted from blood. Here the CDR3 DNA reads TGTGCCAGCAGCCGACACGGGGGTAGCCGCAATGAGCAGTTCTTC. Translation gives CASSRHGGSRNEQFF.